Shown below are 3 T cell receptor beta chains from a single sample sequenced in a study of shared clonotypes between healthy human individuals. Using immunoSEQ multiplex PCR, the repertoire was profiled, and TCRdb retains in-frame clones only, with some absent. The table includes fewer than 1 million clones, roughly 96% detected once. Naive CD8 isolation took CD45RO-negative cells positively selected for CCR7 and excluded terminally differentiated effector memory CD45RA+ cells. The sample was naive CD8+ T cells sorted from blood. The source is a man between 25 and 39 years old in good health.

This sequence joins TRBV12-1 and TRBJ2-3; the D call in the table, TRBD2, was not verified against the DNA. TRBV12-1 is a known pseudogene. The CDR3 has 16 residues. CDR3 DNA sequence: TGTGCCAGCAGCTTTTTTACGGGAGGGCCCGCAGATACGCAGTATTTT. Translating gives CASSFFTGGPADTQYF.

This CDR3 is CAIRSGTEAFF. CDR3 DNA: TGTGCCATCCGGTCGGGCACTGAAGCTTTCTTT. The chain carries TRBV10-3 and TRBJ1-1; no clear D. CDR3 size: 11 residues. V was cut by 8 bases and J by 4 bases, with 8 bases left in between. The germline V gene encodes CDR1 ENHRY and CDR2 SYGVKD.

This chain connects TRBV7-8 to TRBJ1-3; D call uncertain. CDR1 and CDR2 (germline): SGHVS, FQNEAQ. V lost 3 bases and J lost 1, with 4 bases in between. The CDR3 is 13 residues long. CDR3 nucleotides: TGTGCCAGCAGCTTTGAATCTGGAAACACCATATATTTT. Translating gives CASSFESGNTIYF.